This TCR beta chain stems from a study of blood T cell repertoires in COVID-19. Per the authors' pipeline: Amplified reference gene primers provided the basis for estimating nucleated cell counts. Clones were sequenced by immunoSEQ multiplex PCR, and TCRdb holds only the in-frame ones, with some missing. V, J and clone size were drawn from that table, and D and trimming were deduced from the DNA. The sample holds hundreds of thousands of clones, 86% seen once. The CDR3 covers 17 residues. Germline V gives CDR1 SGHTA, CDR2 FQGNSA. V lost 1 base to trimming and J lost 0 bases, with 13 bases between them.

Sequenced: PBMCs or T cells enriched from blood (not recorded which). The origin of this receptor is a woman in her 50s who had recovered from COVID-19. The chain uses TRBV7-2 and TRBJ2-1, with D possibly TRBD2 on 5 matching bases. CDR3 sequence: CASSLVPSRSSYNEQFF. Written as DNA, the CDR3 is TGTGCCAGCAGCTTAGTTCCTAGCAGGAGCTCCTACAATGAGCAGTTCTTC.